The rows below give T cell receptor beta chains drawn from one sample of a study of blood T cell repertoires in COVID-19. Method: immunoSEQ multiplex PCR; TCRdb's copy keeps in-frame clones and lacks some. The table records roughly 39,000 clones, 85% to 90% of them present only once. The sample taken for sequencing was peripheral blood. These receptors were taken from a man between 45 and 60 years old with active or convalescent COVID-19. The CDR3 runs from the conserved cysteine through the conserved F or W. A D gene is named only where the DNA matches it firmly. The size field is filled for only some rows; it gives once, few, many or a size class.

cdr3_nt: TGTGCCAGCAGCCCTTCCTCCCGACAGGCTGAAGCTTTCTTT; cdr3_aa: CASSPSSRQAEAFF; cdr3_length: 14; clone_size: once; v_call: TRBV7-9; j_call: TRBJ1-1; d_call: -
cdr3_nt: TGTGCCAGCAGAGACCCGAGTACGAGGCACAATGAGCAGTTCTTC; cdr3_aa: CASRDPSTRHNEQFF; cdr3_length: 15; clone_size: few; v_call: TRBV27; j_call: TRBJ2-1; d_call: -
cdr3_nt: TGTGCCAGTAGTTCGGACAGGGCAGGGAAGCCCCAGCATTTT; cdr3_aa: CASSSDRAGKPQHF; cdr3_length: 14; clone_size: -; v_call: TRBV19; j_call: TRBJ1-5; d_call: TRBD1
cdr3_nt: TGTGCCAGCAGTTATACCGGACAGAGCACCGGGGAGCTGTTTTTT; cdr3_aa: CASSYTGQSTGELFF; cdr3_length: 15; clone_size: -; v_call: TRBV6-6; j_call: TRBJ2-2; d_call: -
cdr3_nt: TGCGCAACCTCTAGCGGGGGGGCAGCAGATACGCAGTATTTT; cdr3_aa: CATSSGGAADTQYF; cdr3_length: 14; clone_size: once; v_call: TRBV5-1; j_call: TRBJ2-3; d_call: TRBD2
cdr3_nt: TGTGCCAGCACCGGAGAGCGGGCTAGCACAGATACGCAGTATTTT; cdr3_aa: CASTGERASTDTQYF; cdr3_length: 15; clone_size: -; v_call: TRBV5-4; j_call: TRBJ2-3; d_call: -
cdr3_nt: TGTGCCATCAGTGAAGCTGTTGAGACCCAGTACTTC; cdr3_aa: CAISEAVETQYF; cdr3_length: 12; clone_size: -; v_call: TRBV10-3; j_call: TRBJ2-5; d_call: -
cdr3_nt: TGTGCCAGCAGCCCTCAGGGGTACGAGCAGTACTTC; cdr3_aa: CASSPQGYEQYF; cdr3_length: 12; clone_size: -; v_call: TRBV6-6; j_call: TRBJ2-7; d_call: -
cdr3_nt: TGTGCCAGCAGTTTATCAATTTCGACTGAAGCTTTCTTT; cdr3_aa: CASSLSISTEAFF; cdr3_length: 13; clone_size: -; v_call: TRBV27; j_call: TRBJ1-1; d_call: -
cdr3_nt: TGTGCCAGCAGATCCCCGGGGGGTAACTATGGCTACACCTTC; cdr3_aa: CASRSPGGNYGYTF; cdr3_length: 14; clone_size: once; v_call: TRBV28; j_call: TRBJ1-2; d_call: -
cdr3_nt: TGCGCCAGCAGTGAGCGGCGACTACGGCACAATGAGCAGTTCTTC; cdr3_aa: CASSERRLRHNEQFF; cdr3_length: 15; clone_size: -; v_call: TRBV10-2; j_call: TRBJ2-1; d_call: -
cdr3_nt: TGTGCCAGCAGCGCCCGGGGGGGGGCAGGAGGAGCTTTCTTT; cdr3_aa: CASSARGGAGGAFF; cdr3_length: 14; clone_size: -; v_call: TRBV11-1; j_call: TRBJ1-1; d_call: -
cdr3_nt: TGTGCCAGCAGCCAAGACGGAGTACTAGCGGCCACAGATACGCAGTATTTT; cdr3_aa: CASSQDGVLAATDTQYF; cdr3_length: 17; clone_size: -; v_call: TRBV4-2; j_call: TRBJ2-3; d_call: TRBD2
cdr3_nt: TGTGCCAGCAGTGAAATTATGACAGTTACTAATGAAAAACTGTTTTTT; cdr3_aa: CASSEIMTVTNEKLFF; cdr3_length: 16; clone_size: -; v_call: TRBV6-1; j_call: TRBJ1-4; d_call: -
cdr3_nt: TGCGCCAGCAGTCCCGACACACTCGACACCGGGGAGCTGTTTTTT; cdr3_aa: CASSPDTLDTGELFF; cdr3_length: 15; clone_size: few; v_call: TRBV5-1; j_call: TRBJ2-2; d_call: -
cdr3_nt: TGTGCCAGCAGCTTAATATCGGGGACAGGGGGTAACGAGCAGTACTTC; cdr3_aa: CASSLISGTGGNEQYF; cdr3_length: 16; clone_size: -; v_call: TRBV7-9; j_call: TRBJ2-7; d_call: TRBD1
cdr3_nt: TGCGCCAGCAGCCTAACCGGGACAAGTAATTCACCCCTCCACTTT; cdr3_aa: CASSLTGTSNSPLHF; cdr3_length: 15; clone_size: -; v_call: TRBV4-1; j_call: TRBJ1-6; d_call: -
cdr3_nt: TGCGCCAGCAGCTTGGGGCGGGAGGCTGAAGCTTTCTTT; cdr3_aa: CASSLGREAEAFF; cdr3_length: 13; clone_size: -; v_call: TRBV5-1; j_call: TRBJ1-1; d_call: -
cdr3_nt: TGTGCCAGCAGTTTTGGGGGGGATCAGCCCCAGCATTTT; cdr3_aa: CASSFGGDQPQHF; cdr3_length: 13; clone_size: -; v_call: TRBV6-6; j_call: TRBJ1-5; d_call: -
cdr3_nt: TGTGCCAGCAGCCCAGGTTCCAGGGACAATGAGCAGTTCTTC; cdr3_aa: CASSPGSRDNEQFF; cdr3_length: 14; clone_size: -; v_call: TRBV7-3; j_call: TRBJ2-1; d_call: -
cdr3_nt: TGTGCCAGCAGCACCCCTCCGATGAAGCGGGACAGGGTTATCTCTGGCTACACCTTC; cdr3_aa: CASSTPPMKRDRVISGYTF; cdr3_length: 19; clone_size: -; v_call: TRBV21-1; j_call: TRBJ1-2; d_call: -
cdr3_nt: TGTGCCAGCACCCCGGGGGATTCAACTAATGAAAAACTGTTTTTT; cdr3_aa: CASTPGDSTNEKLFF; cdr3_length: 15; clone_size: -; v_call: TRBV28; j_call: TRBJ1-4; d_call: -
cdr3_nt: TGTGCCAGCAGCGATGGGACAGGGGAGAGCAATCAGCCCCAGCATTTT; cdr3_aa: CASSDGTGESNQPQHF; cdr3_length: 16; clone_size: -; v_call: TRBV9; j_call: TRBJ1-5; d_call: TRBD1
cdr3_nt: TGTGCCAGCAGCCGAGAGACAAACACTGAAGCTTTCTTT; cdr3_aa: CASSRETNTEAFF; cdr3_length: 13; clone_size: -; v_call: TRBV7-3; j_call: TRBJ1-1; d_call: -
cdr3_nt: TGTGCCATCAGGGGCGGGAAAGACTCTAATGAAAAACTGTTTTTT; cdr3_aa: CAIRGGKDSNEKLFF; cdr3_length: 15; clone_size: -; v_call: TRBV10-3; j_call: TRBJ1-4; d_call: -
cdr3_nt: TGTGCCAGCAGTCGGACAGGCGATAGCAATCAGCCCCAGCATTTT; cdr3_aa: CASSRTGDSNQPQHF; cdr3_length: 15; clone_size: -; v_call: TRBV6-6; j_call: TRBJ1-5; d_call: TRBD1
cdr3_nt: TGTGCCAGCCCACACCACCCCTGCCTGGACAGAATCGGGAGCAATCAGCCCCAGCATTTT; cdr3_aa: CASPHHPCLDRIGSNQPQHF; cdr3_length: 20; clone_size: -; v_call: TRBV6-4; j_call: TRBJ1-5; d_call: -
cdr3_nt: TGTGCCAGCAGCCAAGCGGGGGACTGGAGGGAGCAGTTCTTC; cdr3_aa: CASSQAGDWREQFF; cdr3_length: 14; clone_size: -; v_call: TRBV3-1/TRBV3-2; j_call: TRBJ2-1; d_call: -
cdr3_nt: TGTGCCAGCAGTTTATTGTCCCGGACAGGGGAAGGCTACACCTTC; cdr3_aa: CASSLLSRTGEGYTF; cdr3_length: 15; clone_size: -; v_call: TRBV27; j_call: TRBJ1-2; d_call: TRBD1
cdr3_nt: TGTGCCAGCAGTGCCAGGGGCGGTAATGAAAAACTGTTTTTT; cdr3_aa: CASSARGGNEKLFF; cdr3_length: 14; clone_size: -; v_call: TRBV28; j_call: TRBJ1-4; d_call: -
cdr3_nt: TGTGCCAGCAGAACAGGACAGTCATACAATGAGCAGTTCTTC; cdr3_aa: CASRTGQSYNEQFF; cdr3_length: 14; clone_size: -; v_call: TRBV6-6; j_call: TRBJ2-1; d_call: -
cdr3_nt: TGTGCCAGCAGCTTACGGGGGACAGGGGTCTTAGGGGAGCTGTTTTTT; cdr3_aa: CASSLRGTGVLGELFF; cdr3_length: 16; clone_size: -; v_call: TRBV11-3; j_call: TRBJ2-2; d_call: TRBD1